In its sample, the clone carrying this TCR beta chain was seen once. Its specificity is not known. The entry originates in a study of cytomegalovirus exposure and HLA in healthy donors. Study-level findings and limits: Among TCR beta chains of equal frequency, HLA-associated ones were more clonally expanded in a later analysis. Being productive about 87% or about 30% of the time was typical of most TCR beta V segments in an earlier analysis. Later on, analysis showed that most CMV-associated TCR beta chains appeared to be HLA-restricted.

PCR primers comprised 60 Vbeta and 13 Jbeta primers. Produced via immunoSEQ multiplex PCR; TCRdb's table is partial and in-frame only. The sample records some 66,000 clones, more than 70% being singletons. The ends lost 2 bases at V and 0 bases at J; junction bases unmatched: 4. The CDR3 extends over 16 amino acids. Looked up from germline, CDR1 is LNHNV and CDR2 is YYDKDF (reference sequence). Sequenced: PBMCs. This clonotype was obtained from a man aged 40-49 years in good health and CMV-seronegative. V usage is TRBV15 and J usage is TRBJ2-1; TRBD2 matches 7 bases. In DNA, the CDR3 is TGTGCCACCAGCAGATATGGCGGGAGCTCCTACAATGAGCAGTTCTTC. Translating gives CATSRYGGSSYNEQFF.